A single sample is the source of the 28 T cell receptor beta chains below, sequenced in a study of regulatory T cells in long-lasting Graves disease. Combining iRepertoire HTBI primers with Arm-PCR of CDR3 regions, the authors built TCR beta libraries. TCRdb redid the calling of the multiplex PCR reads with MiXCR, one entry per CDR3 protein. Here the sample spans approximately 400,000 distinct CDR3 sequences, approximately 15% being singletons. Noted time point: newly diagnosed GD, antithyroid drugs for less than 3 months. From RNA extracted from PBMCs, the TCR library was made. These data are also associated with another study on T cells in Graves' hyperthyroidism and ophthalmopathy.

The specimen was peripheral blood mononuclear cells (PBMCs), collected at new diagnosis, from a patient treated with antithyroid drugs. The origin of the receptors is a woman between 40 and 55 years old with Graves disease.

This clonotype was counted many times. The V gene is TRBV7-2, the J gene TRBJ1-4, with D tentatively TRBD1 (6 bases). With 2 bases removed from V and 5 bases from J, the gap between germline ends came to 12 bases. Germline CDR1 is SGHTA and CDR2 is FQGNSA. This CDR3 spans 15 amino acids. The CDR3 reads CASSLSGGANEKLFF. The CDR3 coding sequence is TGTGCCAGCAGCTTAAGTGGGGGCGCCAATGAAAAACTGTTTTTT.

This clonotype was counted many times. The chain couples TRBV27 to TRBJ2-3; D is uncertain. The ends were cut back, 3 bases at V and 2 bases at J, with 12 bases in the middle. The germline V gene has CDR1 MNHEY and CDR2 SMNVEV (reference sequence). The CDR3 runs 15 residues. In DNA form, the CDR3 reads TGTGCCAGCAGTTTTACCAGCAATCCCACAGATACGCAGTATTTT. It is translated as CASSFTSNPTDTQYF.

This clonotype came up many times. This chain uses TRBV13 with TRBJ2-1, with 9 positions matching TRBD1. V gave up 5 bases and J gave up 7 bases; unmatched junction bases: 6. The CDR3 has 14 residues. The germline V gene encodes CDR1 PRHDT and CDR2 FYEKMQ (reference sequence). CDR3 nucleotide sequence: TGTGCCAGCAGCCAGGGACAGGGTGGGAATGAGCAGTTCTTC. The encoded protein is CASSQGQGGNEQFF.

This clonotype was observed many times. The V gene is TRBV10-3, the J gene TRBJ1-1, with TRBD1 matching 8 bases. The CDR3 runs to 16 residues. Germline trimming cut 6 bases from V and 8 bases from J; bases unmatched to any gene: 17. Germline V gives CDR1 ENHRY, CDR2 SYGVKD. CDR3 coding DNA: TGTGCCATCAGCCCAGGACAGGGTTTAGTGGTGGTCGAAGCTTTCTTT. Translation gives CAISPGQGLVVVEAFF.

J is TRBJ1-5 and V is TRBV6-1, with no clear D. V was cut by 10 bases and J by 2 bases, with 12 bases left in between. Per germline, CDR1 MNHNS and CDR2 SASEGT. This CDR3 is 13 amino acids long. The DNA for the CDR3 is TGTGCCATCGCGGAGGGAGGCAATCAGCCCCAGCATTTT. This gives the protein CAIAEGGNQPQHF.

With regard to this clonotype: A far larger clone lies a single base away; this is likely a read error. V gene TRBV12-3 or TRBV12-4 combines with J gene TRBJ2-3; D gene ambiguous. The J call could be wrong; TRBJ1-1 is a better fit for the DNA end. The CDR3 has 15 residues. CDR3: CASSSRRGLNTEAFF. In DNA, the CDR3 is TGTGCCAGCAGTTCACGACGTGGACTGAACACTGAAGCTTTCTTT.

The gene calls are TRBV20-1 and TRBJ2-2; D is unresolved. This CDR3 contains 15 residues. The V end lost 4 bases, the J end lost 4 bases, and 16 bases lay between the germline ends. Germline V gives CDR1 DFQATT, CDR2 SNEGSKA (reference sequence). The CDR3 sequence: CSANPGRPGTGELFF. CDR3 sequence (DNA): TGCAGTGCTAATCCCGGAAGGCCGGGCACCGGGGAGCTGTTTTTT.

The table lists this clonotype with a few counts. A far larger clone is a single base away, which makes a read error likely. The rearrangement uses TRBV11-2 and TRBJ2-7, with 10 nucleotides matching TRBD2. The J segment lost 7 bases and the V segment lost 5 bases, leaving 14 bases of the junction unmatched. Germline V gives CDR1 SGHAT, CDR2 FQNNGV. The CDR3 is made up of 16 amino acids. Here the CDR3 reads CASSPTTSGMSVEQYF. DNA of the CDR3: TGTGCCAGCAGCCCTACAACTAGCGGGATGTCGGTTGAGCAGTACTTC.

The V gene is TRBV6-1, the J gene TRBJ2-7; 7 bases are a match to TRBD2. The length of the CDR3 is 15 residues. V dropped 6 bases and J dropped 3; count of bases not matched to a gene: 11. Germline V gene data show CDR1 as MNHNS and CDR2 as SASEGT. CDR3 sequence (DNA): TGTGCCAGCAGCATATACTTGCGGGAGAACTACGAGCAGTACTTC. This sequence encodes CASSIYLRENYEQYF.

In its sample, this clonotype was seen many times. CDR3 nucleotides: TGTGCCAGCAGTTTACGAGTGTCGCTAGCGGGCACAGATACGCAGTATTTT. Translated: CASSLRVSLAGTDTQYF. The chain joins TRBV12-3 or TRBV12-4 to TRBJ2-3, with 7 positions matching TRBD2. The CDR3 totals 17 residues. J was trimmed by 1 base and V by 2 bases; bases with no gene match: 9.

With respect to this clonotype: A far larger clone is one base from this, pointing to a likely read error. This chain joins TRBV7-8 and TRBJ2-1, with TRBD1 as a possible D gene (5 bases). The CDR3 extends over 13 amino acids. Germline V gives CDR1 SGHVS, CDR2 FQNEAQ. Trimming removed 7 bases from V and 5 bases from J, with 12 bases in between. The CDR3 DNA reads TGTGCCAGCAAATGGACAAGGAACAATGAGCAGTTCTTC. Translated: CASKWTRNNEQFF.

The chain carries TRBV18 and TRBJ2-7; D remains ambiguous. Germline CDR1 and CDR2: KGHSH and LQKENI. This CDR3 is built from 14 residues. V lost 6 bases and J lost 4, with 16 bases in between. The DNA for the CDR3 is TGTGCCAGCTCGCCCCCCGGACCCCAATACGAGCAGTACTTC. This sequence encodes CASSPPGPQYEQYF.

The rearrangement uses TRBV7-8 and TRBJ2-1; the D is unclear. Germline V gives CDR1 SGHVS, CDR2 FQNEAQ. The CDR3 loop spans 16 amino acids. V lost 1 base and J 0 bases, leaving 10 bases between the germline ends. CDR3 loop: CASSLGGGYSYNEQFF. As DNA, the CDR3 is TGTGCCAGCAGCTTAGGAGGCGGCTACTCCTACAATGAGCAGTTCTTC.

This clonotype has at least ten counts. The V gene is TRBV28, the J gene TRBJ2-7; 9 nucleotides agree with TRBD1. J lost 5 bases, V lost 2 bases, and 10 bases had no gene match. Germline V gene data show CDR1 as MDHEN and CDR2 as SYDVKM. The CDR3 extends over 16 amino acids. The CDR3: CASSLPQQGAMDEQYF. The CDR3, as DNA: TGTGCCAGCAGTTTACCGCAACAGGGGGCTATGGACGAGCAGTACTTC.

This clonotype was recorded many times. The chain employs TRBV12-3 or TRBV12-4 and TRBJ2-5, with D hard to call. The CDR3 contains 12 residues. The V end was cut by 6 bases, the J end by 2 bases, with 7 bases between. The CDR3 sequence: CASRVRQETQYF. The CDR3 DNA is TGTGCCAGCAGGGTCAGACAAGAGACCCAGTACTTC.

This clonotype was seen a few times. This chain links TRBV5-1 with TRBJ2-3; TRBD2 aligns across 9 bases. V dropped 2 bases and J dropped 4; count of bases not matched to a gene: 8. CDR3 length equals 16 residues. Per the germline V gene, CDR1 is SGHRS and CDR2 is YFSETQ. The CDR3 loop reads CASSFRAGGPPDTQYF. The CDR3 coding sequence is TGCGCCAGCAGCTTCCGGGCGGGAGGGCCTCCAGATACGCAGTATTTT.

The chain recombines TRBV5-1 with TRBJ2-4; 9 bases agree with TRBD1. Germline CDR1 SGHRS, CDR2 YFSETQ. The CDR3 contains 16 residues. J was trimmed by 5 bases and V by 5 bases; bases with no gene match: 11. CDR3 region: CASSLRTGDFENIQYF. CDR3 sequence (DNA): TGCGCCAGCAGTCTTCGGACAGGGGATTTTGAAAACATTCAGTACTTC. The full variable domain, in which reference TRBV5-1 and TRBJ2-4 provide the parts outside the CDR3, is KAGVTQTPRYLIKTRGQQVTLSCSPISGHRSVSWYQQTPGQGLQFLFEYFSETQRNKGNFPGRFSGRQFSNSRSEMNVSTLELGDSALYLCASSLRTGDFENIQYFGAGTRLSVL.

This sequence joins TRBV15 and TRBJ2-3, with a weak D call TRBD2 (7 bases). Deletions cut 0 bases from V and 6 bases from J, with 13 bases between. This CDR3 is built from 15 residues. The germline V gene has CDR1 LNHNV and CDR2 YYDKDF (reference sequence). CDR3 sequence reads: CATSRESGGHDTQYF. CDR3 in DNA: TGTGCCACCAGCAGAGAATCCGGGGGGCATGATACGCAGTATTTT.

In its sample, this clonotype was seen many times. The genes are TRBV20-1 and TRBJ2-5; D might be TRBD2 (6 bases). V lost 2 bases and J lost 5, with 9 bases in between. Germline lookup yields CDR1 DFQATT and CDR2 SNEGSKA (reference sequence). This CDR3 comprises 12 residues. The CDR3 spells CSARREWETQYF. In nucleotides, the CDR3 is TGCAGTGCTAGACGGGAGTGGGAGACCCAGTACTTC.

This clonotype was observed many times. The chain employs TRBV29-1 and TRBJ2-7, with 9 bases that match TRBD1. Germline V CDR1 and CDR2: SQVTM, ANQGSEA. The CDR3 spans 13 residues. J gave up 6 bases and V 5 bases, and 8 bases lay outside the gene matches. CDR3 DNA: TGCAGCGTTACCCGGGACAGGGTAAGCGAGCAGTACTTC. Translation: CSVTRDRVSEQYF.

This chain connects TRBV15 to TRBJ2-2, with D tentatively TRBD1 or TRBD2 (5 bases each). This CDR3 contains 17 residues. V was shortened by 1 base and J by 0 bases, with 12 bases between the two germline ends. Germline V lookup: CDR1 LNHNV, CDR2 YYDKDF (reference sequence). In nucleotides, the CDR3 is TGTGCCACCAGCAGAGGACCGGGGCCTGCGAACACCGGGGAGCTGTTTTTT. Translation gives CATSRGPGPANTGELFF.

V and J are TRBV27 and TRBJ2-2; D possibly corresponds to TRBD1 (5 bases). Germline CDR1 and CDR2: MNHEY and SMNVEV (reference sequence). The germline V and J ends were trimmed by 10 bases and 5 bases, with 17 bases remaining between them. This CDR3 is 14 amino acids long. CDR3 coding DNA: TGTGCCACCGCTTGGGGCGCGAGAACCGGGGAGCTGTTTTTT. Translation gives CATAWGARTGELFF.

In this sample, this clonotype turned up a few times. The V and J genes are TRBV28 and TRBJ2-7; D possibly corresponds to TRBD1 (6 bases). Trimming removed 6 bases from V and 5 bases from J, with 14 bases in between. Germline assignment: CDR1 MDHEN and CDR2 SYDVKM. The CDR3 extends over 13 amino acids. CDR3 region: CASSQPRDNEQYF. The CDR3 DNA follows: TGTGCCAGCAGCCAGCCCCGGGACAACGAGCAGTACTTC.

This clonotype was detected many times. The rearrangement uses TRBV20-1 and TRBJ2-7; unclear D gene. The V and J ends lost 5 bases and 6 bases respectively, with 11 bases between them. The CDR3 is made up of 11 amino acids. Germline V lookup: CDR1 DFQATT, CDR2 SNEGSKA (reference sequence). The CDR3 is CSAVAGTEQYF. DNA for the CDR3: TGCAGTGCTGTAGCAGGCACCGAGCAGTACTTC.

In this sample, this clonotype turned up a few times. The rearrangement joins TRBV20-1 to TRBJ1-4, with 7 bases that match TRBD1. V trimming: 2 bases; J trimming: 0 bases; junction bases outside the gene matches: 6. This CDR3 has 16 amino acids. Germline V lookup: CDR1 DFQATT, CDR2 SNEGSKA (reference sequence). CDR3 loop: CSARTGQAATNEKLFF. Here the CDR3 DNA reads TGCAGTGCTAGAACCGGACAGGCGGCAACTAATGAAAAACTGTTTTTT.

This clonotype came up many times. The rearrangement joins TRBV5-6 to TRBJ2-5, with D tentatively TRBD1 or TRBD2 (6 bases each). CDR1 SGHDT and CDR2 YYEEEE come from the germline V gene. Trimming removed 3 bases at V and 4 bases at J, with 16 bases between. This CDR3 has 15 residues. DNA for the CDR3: TGTGCCAGCAGCTCCGGCGGGGTGGGGGCAGAGACCCAGTACTTC. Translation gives CASSSGGVGAETQYF.

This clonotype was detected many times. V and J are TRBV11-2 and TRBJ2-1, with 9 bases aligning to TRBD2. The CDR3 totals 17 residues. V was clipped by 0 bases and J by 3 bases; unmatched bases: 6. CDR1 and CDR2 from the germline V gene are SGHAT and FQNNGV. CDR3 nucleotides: TGTGCCAGCAGCTTAGAAACTAGCGGGCGTTTCTACAATGAGCAGTTCTTC. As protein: CASSLETSGRFYNEQFF.

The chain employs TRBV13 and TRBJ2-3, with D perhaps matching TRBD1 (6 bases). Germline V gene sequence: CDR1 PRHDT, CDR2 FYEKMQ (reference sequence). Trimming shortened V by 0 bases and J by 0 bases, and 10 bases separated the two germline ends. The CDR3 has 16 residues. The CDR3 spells CASSLGGTTSTDTQYF. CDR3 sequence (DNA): TGTGCCAGCAGCTTAGGAGGGACAACTAGCACAGATACGCAGTATTTT.